Each of the 30 T cell receptor beta chains below was sequenced from the same sample in a study of cytomegalovirus exposure and HLA in healthy donors. Primers: 60 Vbeta forward and 13 Jbeta reverse. Libraries were prepared by immunoSEQ multiplex PCR; TCRdb keeps only in-frame clonotypes and omits some of them. The sample yields some 150,000 clones, 77% seen once. The material sequenced was PBMCs. Receptors originate from a female donor in good health and CMV-seronegative.

This chain joins TRBV12-5 and TRBJ1-4; D ambiguous. V lost 7 bases and J lost 11, with 14 bases in between. This CDR3 is built from 12 residues. Germline V gene sequence: CDR1 LGHNT, CDR2 FRNRAP. CDR3 DNA: TGTGCTAGTGCCCTAATCCCCGGGAAACTGTTTTTT. As protein: CASALIPGKLFF.

The rearrangement links TRBV5-6 to TRBJ2-6; D possibly corresponds to TRBD2 (5 bases). From germline, CDR1 is SGHDT and CDR2 YYEEEE. The CDR3 spans 19 residues. The V end was cut by 2 bases, the J end by 1 base, with 19 bases between. DNA for the CDR3: TGTGCCAGCAGCTTTTTGGCCGGGGAATCCCTTTCTGGGGCCAACGTCCTGACTTTC. This codes for CASSFLAGESLSGANVLTF.

This clone occurred once. This chain links TRBV28 with TRBJ1-4; TRBD1 matches at 7 bases. Germline loops: CDR1 MDHEN, CDR2 SYDVKM. The junction had 10 bases not matched to a gene; V was cut back by 7 bases and J by 5 bases. The CDR3 consists of 15 residues. The CDR3 coding sequence is TGTGCCAGCATCTCCTTCGGGACAGCGAATGAAAAACTGTTTTTT. Protein product: CASISFGTANEKLFF.

This clone appeared a few times. This chain links TRBV2 with TRBJ1-1, with 9 nucleotides matching TRBD1. Germline trimming cut 10 bases from V and 3 bases from J; bases unmatched to any gene: 3. The CDR3 totals 12 residues. Germline V gene data show CDR1 as SNHLY and CDR2 as FYNNEI. The CDR3 DNA reads TGTGCCAACAGGGGGCCGCACACTGAAGCTTTCTTT. This sequence encodes CANRGPHTEAFF.

The chain links TRBV27 to TRBJ1-2; TRBD1 agrees at 7 bases. The V and J ends lost 7 bases and 3 bases, in that order; junction bases with no gene match: 14. The germline gives CDR1 MNHEY, CDR2 SMNVEV (reference sequence). This CDR3 is built from 16 residues. CDR3 DNA: TGTGCCAGCACGTCCCAGGGGGTTCAGGGGGACTATGGCTACACCTTC. Its translation: CASTSQGVQGDYGYTF.

V is TRBV27 and J is TRBJ2-7; D possibly corresponds to TRBD2 (5 bases). The CDR3 contains 14 residues. CDR1 is MNHEY and CDR2 is SMNVEV in the germline V gene (reference sequence). V lost 6 bases and J 1 base, leaving 13 bases between the germline ends. This chain's CDR3 is CASSRTRTSYEQYF. In DNA form, the CDR3 reads TGTGCCAGCAGCCGAACACGGACTTCCTACGAGCAGTACTTC.

The chain carries TRBV19 and TRBJ2-3, with D possibly matching TRBD2 (6 bases). Germline lookup yields CDR1 LNHDA and CDR2 SQIVND (reference sequence). V was shortened by 3 bases and J by 0 bases, with 16 bases between the two germline ends. The CDR3 is 17 amino acids. The CDR3 region has the DNA TGTGCCAGTAGTATCCTCGGCGAGGGGACTAGCACAGATACGCAGTATTTT. Its protein product is CASSILGEGTSTDTQYF.

The chain is built from TRBV9 and TRBJ1-1; 8 bases line up with TRBD1. The CDR3 spans 15 residues. In germline, CDR1 is SGDLS, CDR2 YYNGEE. Trimming took 3 bases from V and 2 from J; bases not matched to a gene: 6. CDR3: CASSATGGSNTEAFF. The CDR3 DNA reads as TGTGCCAGCAGCGCTACAGGGGGAAGTAACACTGAAGCTTTCTTT.

This sequence joins TRBV7-9 and TRBJ2-1, with D maybe TRBD1 (5 bases). Germline CDR1 is SEHNR and CDR2 is FQNEAQ (reference sequence). Trimming pared 11 bases from V and 6 bases from J, leaving 11 bases between. The length of the CDR3 is 11 residues. CDR3 in DNA: TGTGCCGCCCCTACAGGCAATGAGCAGTTCTTC. Its translation is CAAPTGNEQFF.

V and J are TRBV9 and TRBJ2-3, with TRBD1 matching 7 bases. Germline CDR1 reads SGDLS; CDR2 reads YYNGEE. V shed 0 bases and J 4 bases; nucleotides not matched to a gene: 5. This CDR3 region has 15 residues. For the CDR3, the DNA is TGTGCCAGCAGCGTAGGAGGGGGCAGTTCAGATACGCAGTATTTT. The encoded protein is CASSVGGGSSDTQYF.

V is TRBV11-3 and J is TRBJ2-5; D is unresolved. V lost 4 bases, J lost 2 bases, and 11 bases lay in between. The CDR3 runs to 14 residues. Germline V gene sequence: CDR1 SGHNT, CDR2 YENEEA. CDR3 amino acids: CASSSPRGQETQYF. The CDR3, as DNA: TGTGCCAGCAGCTCTCCTAGAGGTCAAGAGACCCAGTACTTC. The whole variable domain, remainder taken from reference TRBV11-3 and TRBJ2-5, is EAGVVQSPRYKIIEKKQPVAFWCNPISGHNTLYWYLQNLGQGPELLIRYENEEAVDDSQLPKDRFSAERLKGVDSTLKIQPAELGDSAVYLCASSSPRGQETQYFGPGTRLLVL.

This sequence joins TRBV4-1 and TRBJ2-7; no reliable D call. This CDR3 comprises 12 residues. Trimming removed 1 base from V and 7 bases from J, with 8 bases in between. In germline, CDR1 is MGHRA, CDR2 YSYEKL. The CDR3 is CASSQAYEEQYF. The CDR3 region has the DNA TGCGCCAGCAGCCAAGCTTACGAGGAGCAGTACTTC.

This chain links TRBV29-1 with TRBJ1-1; D is possibly TRBD1 (5 bases). Germline V gene data show CDR1 as SQVTM and CDR2 as ANQGSEA. The CDR3 has 12 amino acids. Trimming took off 3 bases at V and 5 bases at J, with 10 bases between the two ends. The CDR3 DNA sequence: TGCAGCGTTGATGTTAGGGGAACTGAAGCTTTCTTT. Its translation: CSVDVRGTEAFF.

The chain joins TRBV6-5 to TRBJ2-7; a possible D gene is TRBD2 (6 bases). The CDR3 extends over 14 amino acids. Germline CDR1 is MNHEY and CDR2 is SVGAGI. The V end lost 1 base, the J end lost 1 base, and 8 bases lay between the germline ends. The CDR3 protein is CASSYFRESYEQYF. For the CDR3, the DNA is TGTGCCAGCAGTTACTTCCGGGAGTCCTACGAGCAGTACTTC.

This chain joins TRBV19 and TRBJ1-5, with TRBD1 as a possible D gene (5 bases). The germline V and J ends were trimmed by 3 bases and 7 bases, with 13 bases remaining between them. This CDR3 spans 14 amino acids. Per germline, CDR1 LNHDA and CDR2 SQIVND (reference sequence). CDR3 DNA: TGTGCCAGTAGTATCTTAGAGGGGAGGCAGCCCCAGCATTTT. This sequence encodes CASSILEGRQPQHF. Using reference TRBV19 and TRBJ1-5 for the parts outside the CDR3, the full variable domain is DGGITQSPKYLFRKEGQNVTLSCEQNLNHDAMYWYRQDPGQGLRLIYYSQIVNDFQKGDIAEGYSVSREKKESFPLTVTSAQKNPTAFYLCASSILEGRQPQHFGDGTRLSIL.

The J gene is TRBJ1-1, the V gene TRBV5-1; no firm D call. CDR3 length: 13 residues. The V gene lost 5 bases and the J gene lost 3 bases, with 11 bases spanning the gap. The V gene's germline CDR1 is SGHRS and CDR2 YFSETQ. CDR3 loop: CASRDGRDTEAFF. CDR3 DNA sequence: TGCGCCAGCAGGGATGGGAGGGACACTGAAGCTTTCTTT.

The gene calls are TRBV9 and TRBJ1-1; 7 bases line up with TRBD1. V shed 1 base, J shed 3 bases, and the junction held 9 bases outside the gene matches. This CDR3 has 16 amino acids. CDR1 is SGDLS and CDR2 is YYNGEE in the germline V gene. CDR3 coding DNA: TGTGCCAGCAGCGTAAGCGGCGGGACAGAATACACTGAAGCTTTCTTT. It specifies CASSVSGGTEYTEAFF. Using reference TRBV9 and TRBJ1-1 for the parts outside the CDR3, the full variable domain is DSGVTQTPKHLITATGQRVTLRCSPRSGDLSVYWYQQSLDQGLQFLIQYYNGEERAKGNILERFSAQQFPDLHSELNLSSLELGDSALYFCASSVSGGTEYTEAFFGQGTRLTVV.

The rearrangement joins TRBV28 to TRBJ2-6; 8 bases fit TRBD1. The length of the CDR3 is 21 residues. Germline CDR1 reads MDHEN; CDR2 reads SYDVKM. The V segment lost 1 base and the J segment 0 bases; nucleotides outside the gene matches: 14. The CDR3 sequence is CASSLYVSRDRTSSGANVLTF. CDR3 bases: TGTGCCAGCAGTTTATACGTTAGCCGGGACAGGACATCCTCTGGGGCCAACGTCCTGACTTTC.

The chain employs TRBV7-2 and TRBJ1-3; 8 nucleotides align to TRBD1. With V trimmed by 6 bases and J by 7 bases, 5 bases remained unmatched. This CDR3 is built from 13 residues. Germline values: CDR1 SGHTA, CDR2 FQGNSA. In DNA, the CDR3 is TGTGCCAGCAGAGGACAGGGTCCGAACACCATATATTTT. This translates into CASRGQGPNTIYF.

The V gene is TRBV28, the J gene TRBJ2-7, with 7 positions matching TRBD2. Trimming removed 2 bases from V and 1 base from J; junction bases left unmatched: 5. This CDR3 spans 15 amino acids. Per the germline V gene, CDR1 is MDHEN and CDR2 is SYDVKM. DNA for the CDR3: TGTGCCAGCAGTTTAGCGGGAGACCGATCCTACGAGCAGTACTTC. This translates into CASSLAGDRSYEQYF.

This clone was counted only a few times. The chain links TRBV28 to TRBJ1-5; 8 positions match TRBD1. V lost 6 bases, J lost 4 bases, and 5 bases stayed unmatched. Germline V gene sequence: CDR1 MDHEN, CDR2 SYDVKM. This CDR3 contains 14 residues. The CDR3 here is CASSLGQGNQPQHF. Written as DNA, the CDR3 is TGTGCCAGCAGCCTTGGACAGGGAAATCAGCCCCAGCATTTT.

The rearrangement links TRBV7-2 to TRBJ2-7; TRBD1 matches 8 bases. The germline CDR1 and CDR2 sequences are SGHTA and FQGNSA. The CDR3 runs 19 residues. J was trimmed by 3 bases and V by 2 bases; bases with no gene match: 18. The CDR3 DNA is TGTGCCAGCAGCTTAACTATAGGACAGGGCCTCGTTTTTCTCTACGAGCAGTACTTC. Its protein is CASSLTIGQGLVFLYEQYF.

V and J are TRBV6-1 and TRBJ1-5, with 8 bases that match TRBD1. This CDR3 contains 14 residues. Germline V gene sequence: CDR1 MNHNS, CDR2 SASEGT. J lost 7 bases, V lost 6 bases, and 8 bases had no gene match. The chain's CDR3 is CASSVDRVWQPQHF. CDR3 coding DNA: TGTGCCAGCAGCGTGGACAGGGTTTGGCAGCCCCAGCATTTT.

This chain uses TRBV5-1 with TRBJ2-7, with D perhaps TRBD1 (6 bases). V lost 0 bases and J 7 bases, leaving 17 bases between the germline ends. Germline V lookup: CDR1 SGHRS, CDR2 YFSETQ. This CDR3 has 15 amino acids. The CDR3 nucleotides read TGCGCCAGCAGCTTGGGCCATCAGGGGAGAGAGGAGCAGTACTTC. It translates to CASSLGHQGREEQYF. Complete variable domain (other parts from reference TRBV5-1 and TRBJ2-7): KAGVTQTPRYLIKTRGQQVTLSCSPISGHRSVSWYQQTPGQGLQFLFEYFSETQRNKGNFPGRFSGRQFSNSRSEMNVSTLELGDSALYLCASSLGHQGREEQYFGPGTRLTVT.

The J gene is TRBJ1-1, the V gene TRBV5-1, with 9 bases fitting TRBD1. V lost 3 bases, J lost 2 bases, and 14 bases stayed unmatched. Germline V gene sequence: CDR1 SGHRS, CDR2 YFSETQ. The CDR3 has 18 amino acids. The CDR3 DNA is TGCGCCAGCAGCTGGGGGACAGGGCAGAATGCGGTTAACACTGAAGCTTTCTTT. Translating it yields CASSWGTGQNAVNTEAFF.

The genes are TRBV21-1 and TRBJ1-2; whether TRBD1, the table's D call, matches the DNA was not checked. TRBV21-1 is recorded as a pseudogene. The CDR3 spans 13 residues. CDR3 nucleotides: TGTGCCAGCAGCAAAAGGGGTTGCCGAGGCTACACCTTC. Amino acid sequence: CASSKRGCRGYTF.

This clone appeared a few times. V is TRBV6-4 and J is TRBJ2-5, with 10 bases fitting TRBD2. The CDR3 consists of 15 residues. Germline values: CDR1 MRHNA, CDR2 SNTAGT. J gave up 2 bases and V 4 bases, and 4 bases lay outside the gene matches. CDR3 DNA sequence: TGTGCCAGCAGTGCCAGCGGGGGGGCTCAAGAGACCCAGTACTTC. It encodes CASSASGGAQETQYF.

The sample holds one count of this clone. The chain uses TRBV7-9 and TRBJ1-1, with 9 bases fitting TRBD1. The length of the CDR3 is 15 residues. V lost 5 bases to trimming and J lost 3 bases; unmatched junction nucleotides: 7. Germline assignment: CDR1 SEHNR and CDR2 FQNEAQ (reference sequence). CDR3 in DNA: TGTGCCAGCAGCAACAGGGGGCGCGGGGACACTGAAGCTTTCTTT. As protein: CASSNRGRGDTEAFF.

This clone has a handful of counts. The rearrangement uses TRBV7-2 and TRBJ1-2; a possible D gene is TRBD1 (6 bases). Germline-derived CDR1 and CDR2 are SGHTA and FQGNSA. The CDR3 is 15 residues long. V shed 0 bases and J shed 2 bases, with 10 bases lying between them. The CDR3 reads CASSLAPGQNYGYTF. The CDR3 DNA reads as TGTGCCAGCAGCTTAGCCCCGGGACAAAACTATGGCTACACCTTC.

The CDR3 DNA follows: TGTGCCAGCTCATTATCTGAACAGGGTCCGGTCAACGTCCTGACTTTC. Its protein is CASSLSEQGPVNVLTF. The gene calls are TRBV18 and TRBJ2-6, with D maybe TRBD1 (6 bases). Between the trimmed V and J ends, which lost 5 bases and 9 bases, there was a span of 20 bases. Germline CDR1 is KGHSH and CDR2 is LQKENI. The CDR3 totals 16 residues.